The rows below give T cell receptor beta chains drawn from one sample of a study of T-cell memory formation after mild COVID-19. TCRdb ran MiXCR on the 5' RACE reads and lists one entry per CDR3 protein. The profile shows more than 300,000 distinct CDR3 sequences, approximately 15% of them singletons. The material sequenced was PBMCs or a T cell subset sorted from them (not recorded which). The receptor set was obtained from a man aged 18 to 29 who had mild COVID-19 (a few samples of this study predate the infection). Cell type and time point are not known. Each CDR3 is given with its conserved first and last residue. A D gene is named only where the DNA matches it firmly. Clone size is not always given. Where it is, it says once, few, many or a class for expanded clones.

clone size	V gene	J gene	CDR3 length	D gene	CDR3 protein	CDR3 DNA
NA	TRBV20-1	TRBJ2-3	14	TRBD1	CSARGTGRTDTQYF	TGCAGTGCTAGAGGGACAGGCCGGACAGATACGCAGTATTTT
NA	TRBV5-1	TRBJ2-3	12	NA	CASSLVGESQYF	TGCGCCAGCAGCTTGGTAGGGGAATCGCAGTATTTT
NA	TRBV4-3	TRBJ2-2	14	NA	CASSQEADTGELFF	TGCGCCAGCAGCCAAGAGGCGGACACCGGGGAGCTGTTTTTT
many	TRBV5-1	TRBJ2-3	12	TRBD1	CASRQGTDTQYF	TGCGCCAGCAGACAGGGGACAGATACGCAGTATTTT
NA	TRBV6-5	TRBJ2-2	13	NA	CASSYLDTGELFF	TGTGCCAGCAGTTATCTCGACACCGGGGAGCTGTTTTTT
NA	TRBV6-2/TRBV6-3	TRBJ2-7	13	NA	CASSYSTPYEQYF	TGTGCCAGCAGTTACTCCACCCCCTACGAGCAGTACTTC
few	TRBV7-2	TRBJ1-2	15	TRBD1	CASSLAGQGNYGYTF	TGTGCCAGCAGCTTAGCGGGACAGGGTAACTATGGCTACACCTTC
few	TRBV5-1	TRBJ2-5	15	NA	CASSLNTGLQETQYF	TGCGCCAGCAGCTTGAATACAGGGCTACAAGAGACCCAGTACTTC
few	TRBV29-1	TRBJ2-3	13	TRBD1	CSGRDRDTDTQYF	TGCAGCGGTCGGGACAGGGACACAGATACGCAGTATTTT
NA	TRBV4-1	TRBJ2-2	14	NA	CASSQPQRTGELFF	TGCGCCAGCAGCCAACCTCAGAGGACCGGGGAGCTGTTTTTT
few	TRBV5-1	TRBJ1-1	16	NA	CASSWVGEGMNTEAFF	TGCGCCAGCAGCTGGGTAGGGGAGGGCATGAACACTGAAGCTTTCTTT
NA	TRBV4-3	TRBJ2-3	16	TRBD2	CASSQDVAGGSDTQYF	TGCGCCAGCAGCCAAGATGTAGCGGGGGGCTCAGATACGCAGTATTTT
many	TRBV6-6	TRBJ1-1	12	NA	CASSSRNTEAFF	TGTGCCAGCAGTTCCAGGAACACTGAAGCTTTCTTT
NA	TRBV28	TRBJ2-3	15	TRBD2	CASSLLAENTDTQYF	TGTGCCAGCAGTTTACTAGCGGAGAACACAGATACGCAGTATTTT
NA	TRBV28	TRBJ1-5	20	TRBD1	CASGEIPGQGGKWGNQPQHF	TGTGCCAGCGGCGAGATACCGGGACAGGGAGGAAAGTGGGGCAATCAGCCCCAGCATTTT
NA	TRBV6-2/TRBV6-3	TRBJ2-2	24	NA	CASSQGLYARQLPPTYANTGELFF	TGTGCCAGCAGTCAAGGACTCTATGCTCGACAACTCCCCCCCACTTACGCGAACACCGGGGAGCTGTTTTTT
NA	TRBV11-2	TRBJ2-5	16	NA	CASSLSTGLGQETQYF	TGTGCCAGCAGCTTATCTACCGGCCTAGGCCAAGAGACCCAGTACTTC
few	TRBV4-1	TRBJ1-1	15	NA	CASSQVRMGDTEAFF	TGCGCCAGCAGCCAAGTCCGAATGGGAGACACTGAAGCTTTCTTT
NA	TRBV24-1	TRBJ2-2	15	NA	CATSRTAGFTGELFF	TGTGCCACCAGCAGGACAGCGGGCTTCACCGGGGAGCTGTTTTTT
NA	TRBV7-2	TRBJ2-3	18	TRBD2	CASSPSPLRGALTDTQYF	TGTGCCAGCAGCCCCTCCCCCCTGCGGGGGGCTTTGACAGATACGCAGTATTTT
few	TRBV18	TRBJ2-1	14	NA	CASSPASRPDEQFF	TGTGCCAGCTCACCGGCTAGCCGCCCCGATGAGCAGTTCTTC
NA	TRBV14	TRBJ1-6	15	NA	CASSQDDVRVSPLHF	TGTGCCAGCAGCCAAGATGACGTGCGCGTTTCACCCCTCCACTTT
NA	TRBV30	TRBJ2-5	13	TRBD1	CAWVQTGKETQYF	TGTGCCTGGGTCCAGACAGGGAAAGAGACCCAGTACTTC
few	TRBV19	TRBJ2-5	14	NA	CASSYRQPRETQYF	TGTGCCAGTAGCTACCGACAGCCTCGGGAGACCCAGTACTTC
few	TRBV7-2	TRBJ1-1	18	TRBD1	CASSPLVGTGVTNTEAFF	TGTGCCAGCAGCCCATTAGTGGGGACAGGGGTTACGAACACTGAAGCTTTCTTT
NA	TRBV5-1	TRBJ1-5	14	NA	CASSLSLGDQPQHF	TGCGCCAGCAGCTTGTCGCTCGGGGATCAGCCCCAGCATTTT
few	TRBV20-1	TRBJ2-5	11	TRBD1	CSVGQGASQYF	TGCAGTGTCGGACAGGGGGCAAGCCAGTACTTC
NA	TRBV7-9	TRBJ1-1	13	NA	CASSRGPGTEAFF	TGTGCCAGCAGCCGGGGACCTGGGACTGAAGCTTTCTTT
few	TRBV7-2	TRBJ2-3	15	NA	CASSLQSVSTDTQYF	TGTGCCAGCAGCTTACAAAGCGTTAGCACAGATACGCAGTATTTT
NA	TRBV7-9	TRBJ1-4	13	NA	CASSLRDSEKLFF	TGTGCCAGCAGCTTAAGAGACAGTGAAAAACTGTTTTTT
NA	TRBV12-3/TRBV12-4	TRBJ2-5	13	NA	CASSLQVQETQYF	TGTGCCAGCAGTTTACAAGTCCAAGAGACCCAGTACTTC
NA	TRBV7-3	TRBJ1-1	13	NA	CASSSDPSAEAFF	TGTGCCAGCAGCTCTGACCCGAGCGCTGAAGCTTTCTTT
many	TRBV7-2	TRBJ2-7	12	NA	CASSSSSYEQYF	TGTGCCAGCAGCTCCAGCTCCTACGAGCAGTACTTC
NA	TRBV6-5	TRBJ2-7	17	NA	CASSLDPGASSSYEQYF	TGTGCCAGCAGCCTCGACCCCGGGGCATCGAGCTCCTACGAGCAGTACTTC
few	TRBV30	TRBJ2-7	12	NA	CAWSVGGPEQYF	TGTGCCTGGAGTGTCGGGGGGCCGGAGCAGTACTTC
NA	TRBV10-3	TRBJ1-5	15	TRBD1	CAISERGQGGQPQHF	TGTGCCATCAGTGAGCGGGGACAGGGGGGTCAGCCCCAGCATTTT
few	TRBV11-2	TRBJ2-2	15	NA	CASSHPRRGTGELFF	TGTGCCAGCAGCCACCCTCGGCGGGGCACCGGGGAGCTGTTTTTT
few	TRBV12-3/TRBV12-4	TRBJ2-1	15	NA	CASRVGTSTYNEQFF	TGTGCCAGCAGGGTAGGGACATCCACTTACAATGAGCAGTTCTTC
NA	TRBV7-9	TRBJ1-1	11	NA	CASSGGAEAFF	TGTGCCAGCAGCGGCGGGGCTGAAGCTTTCTTT
many	TRBV12-3/TRBV12-4	TRBJ2-1	11	NA	CASRRVDEQFF	TGTGCCAGCAGACGAGTCGATGAGCAGTTCTTC
few	TRBV4-1	TRBJ1-2	16	NA	CASSQVQNTLLYGYTF	TGCGCCAGCAGCCAAGTACAGAATACCCTGCTTTATGGCTACACCTTC
few	TRBV7-8	TRBJ1-4	15	NA	CASSLATGWNEKLFF	TGTGCCAGCAGCTTAGCCACAGGCTGGAATGAAAAACTGTTTTTT
NA	TRBV7-9	TRBJ1-5	15	TRBD1	CASSPGQTAPKPQHF	TGTGCCAGCAGCCCGGGACAGACCGCTCCAAAGCCCCAGCATTTT
few	TRBV10-3	TRBJ1-5	13	NA	CAISESQSQPQHF	TGTGCCATCAGTGAGTCGCAGAGTCAGCCCCAGCATTTT
NA	TRBV5-1	TRBJ2-3	13	NA	CASSLTKSDTQYF	TGCGCCAGCAGCCTGACTAAGTCAGATACGCAGTATTTT
NA	TRBV5-1	TRBJ1-1	15	NA	CASSLEPTGNTEAFF	TGCGCCAGCAGCTTGGAGCCGACAGGGAACACTGAAGCTTTCTTT
few	TRBV6-6	TRBJ2-1	17	TRBD2	CASSYSIAGGLHNEQFF	TGTGCCAGCAGTTACTCGATAGCGGGGGGGCTCCACAATGAGCAGTTCTTC